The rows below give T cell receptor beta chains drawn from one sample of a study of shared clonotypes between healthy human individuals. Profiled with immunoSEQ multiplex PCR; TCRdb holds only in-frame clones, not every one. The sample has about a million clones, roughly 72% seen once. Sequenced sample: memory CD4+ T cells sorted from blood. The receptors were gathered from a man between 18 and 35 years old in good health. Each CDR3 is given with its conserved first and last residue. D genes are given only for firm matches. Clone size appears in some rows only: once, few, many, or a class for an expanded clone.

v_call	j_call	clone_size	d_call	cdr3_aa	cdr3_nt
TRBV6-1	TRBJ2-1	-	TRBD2	CASSPLAGDYNEQFF	TGTGCCAGCAGCCCTCTAGCGGGGGACTACAATGAGCAGTTCTTC
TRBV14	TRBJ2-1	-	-	CASSQGSGVDEQFF	TGTGCCAGCAGCCAAGGGTCGGGGGTAGATGAGCAGTTCTTC
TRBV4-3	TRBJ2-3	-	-	CASSQDRGSTDTQYF	TGCGCCAGCAGCCAAGACCGGGGTAGCACAGATACGCAGTATTTT
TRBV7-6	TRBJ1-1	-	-	CASSQPANTEAFF	TGTGCCAGCAGCCAACCGGCCAACACTGAAGCTTTCTTT
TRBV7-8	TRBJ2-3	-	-	CASSQLPYGTDTQYF	TGTGCCAGCAGCCAGTTGCCCTATGGCACAGATACGCAGTATTTT
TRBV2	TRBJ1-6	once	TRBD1	CASRETDRGVAPLHF	TGTGCCAGCAGGGAAACCGACAGGGGGGTGGCACCCCTCCACTTT
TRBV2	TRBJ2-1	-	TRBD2	CASSAPGLARLNEQFF	TGTGCCAGCAGTGCCCCGGGACTAGCGAGGCTCAATGAGCAGTTCTTC
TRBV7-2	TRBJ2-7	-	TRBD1	CASSLEVPGGPRRNDQYF	TGTGCCAGCAGCTTAGAAGTTCCAGGGGGTCCCCGTAGGAACGATCAGTACTTC
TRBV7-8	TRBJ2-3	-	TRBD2	CASTSGGSTDTQYF	TGTGCCAGCACTAGCGGGGGTAGCACAGATACGCAGTATTTT
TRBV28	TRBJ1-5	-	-	CASSSDRPQHF	TGTGCCAGCAGCTCCGATCGGCCCCAGCATTTT
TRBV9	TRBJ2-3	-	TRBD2	CASSVDSGGAFPDTQYF	TGTGCCAGCAGCGTAGATAGCGGGGGGGCCTTCCCAGATACGCAGTATTTT
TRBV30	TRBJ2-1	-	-	CAWSSLAPGEQFF	TGTGCCTGGTCCAGCTTAGCCCCCGGTGAGCAGTTCTTC
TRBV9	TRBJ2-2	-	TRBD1	CASSATGLDTGELFF	TGTGCCAGCAGCGCGACAGGGCTGGACACCGGGGAGCTGTTTTTT
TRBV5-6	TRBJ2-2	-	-	CASSFSGERTGELFF	TGTGCCAGCAGCTTCTCGGGGGAGCGCACCGGGGAGCTGTTTTTT
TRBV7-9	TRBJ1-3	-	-	CASSLVRDRNTIYF	TGTGCCAGCAGCTTAGTCAGGGACAGAAACACCATATATTTT
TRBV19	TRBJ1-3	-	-	CASIRGIPGNTIYF	TGTGCCAGTATCCGGGGGATCCCCGGAAACACCATATATTTT
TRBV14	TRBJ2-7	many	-	CASSQIGRDSSYEQYF	TGTGCCAGCAGCCAGATTGGCAGGGATAGCTCCTACGAGCAGTACTTC
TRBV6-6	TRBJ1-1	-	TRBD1	CASTGQGLKTEAFF	TGTGCCAGTACGGGACAGGGTTTGAAAACTGAAGCTTTCTTT
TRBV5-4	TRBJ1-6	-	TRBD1	CASKSGQINSPLHF	TGTGCCAGCAAGTCGGGACAGATAAATTCACCCCTCCACTTT
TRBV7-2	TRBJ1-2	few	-	CASSLNGRRANYGYTF	TGTGCCAGCAGCTTAAACGGCAGGAGAGCTAACTATGGCTACACCTTC
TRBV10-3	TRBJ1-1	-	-	CAISERTNTEAFF	TGTGCCATCAGTGAGAGGACGAACACTGAAGCTTTCTTT
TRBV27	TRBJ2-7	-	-	CASSLSRRVDEQYF	TGTGCCAGCAGTTTATCGCGCAGGGTCGACGAGCAGTACTTC
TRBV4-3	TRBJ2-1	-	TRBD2	CASSQEASGYYNEQFF	TGCGCCAGCAGCCAAGAGGCTAGCGGGTACTACAATGAGCAGTTCTTC
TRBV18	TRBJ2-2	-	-	CASSPNSAGLAGELFF	TGTGCCAGCTCACCTAACTCAGCAGGGTTGGCCGGGGAGCTGTTTTTT
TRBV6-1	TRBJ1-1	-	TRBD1	CASSEAGDRRNTEAFF	TGTGCCAGCAGTGAAGCGGGGGACAGACGGAACACTGAAGCTTTCTTT
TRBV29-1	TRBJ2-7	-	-	CSVDLTGSYEQYF	TGCAGCGTTGACCTTACGGGTTCCTACGAGCAGTACTTC
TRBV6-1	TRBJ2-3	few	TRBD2	CASDLARGAADTQYF	TGTGCCAGCGATTTAGCGCGGGGGGCAGCAGATACGCAGTATTTT
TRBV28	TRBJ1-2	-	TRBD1	CASSPGQGGGYTF	TGTGCCAGCAGTCCGGGACAGGGGGGCGGCTACACCTTC
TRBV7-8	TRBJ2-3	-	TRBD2	CASSPAQARSSGRLEDTQYF	TGTGCCAGCAGCCCTGCCCAGGCACGAAGTAGCGGGAGGCTGGAGGATACGCAGTATTTT
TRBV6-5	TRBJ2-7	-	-	CASSYSGQPWLYEQYF	TGTGCCAGCAGTTACTCAGGACAACCTTGGCTCTACGAGCAGTACTTC
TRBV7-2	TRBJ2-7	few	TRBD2	CASSLDSGSLREQYF	TGTGCCAGCAGCTTAGATAGCGGGAGTTTACGCGAGCAGTACTTC